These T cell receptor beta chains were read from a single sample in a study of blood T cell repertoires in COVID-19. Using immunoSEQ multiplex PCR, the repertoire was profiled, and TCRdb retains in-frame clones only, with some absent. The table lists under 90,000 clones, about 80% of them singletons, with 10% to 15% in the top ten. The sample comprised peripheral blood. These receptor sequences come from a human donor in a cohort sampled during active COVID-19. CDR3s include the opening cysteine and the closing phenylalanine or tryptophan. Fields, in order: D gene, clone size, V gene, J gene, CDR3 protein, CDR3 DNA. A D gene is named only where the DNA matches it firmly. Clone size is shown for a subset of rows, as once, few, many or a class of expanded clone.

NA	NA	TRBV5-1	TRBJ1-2	CASSLSGRYSGYTF	TGCGCCAGCAGCCTTTCGGGTCGCTATTCTGGCTACACCTTC
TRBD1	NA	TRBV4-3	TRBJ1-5	CASSQERDRAQHF	TGCGCCAGCAGCCAAGAAAGGGACAGGGCCCAGCATTTT
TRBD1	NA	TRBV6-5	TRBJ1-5	CASSPDRGHGQPQHF	TGTGCCAGCAGTCCCGACAGGGGGCACGGTCAGCCCCAGCATTTT
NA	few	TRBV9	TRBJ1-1	CASSVDQGHTEAFF	TGTGCCAGCAGCGTAGATCAGGGTCACACTGAAGCTTTCTTT
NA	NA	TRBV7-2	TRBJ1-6	CASSLDRNSPLHF	TGTGCCAGCAGCTTAGACAGGAATTCACCCCTCCACTTT
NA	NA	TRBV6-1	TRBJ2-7	CASSERGNYEQYF	TGTGCCAGCAGTGAGCGGGGCAACTACGAGCAGTACTTC
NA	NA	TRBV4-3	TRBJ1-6	CASSQDSREVNSPLHF	TGCGCCAGCAGCCAAGATTCCCGGGAAGTAAATTCACCCCTCCACTTT
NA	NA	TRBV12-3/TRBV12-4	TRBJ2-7	CASTRSGNYEQYF	TGTGCCAGCACCCGTTCCGGGAACTACGAGCAGTACTTC
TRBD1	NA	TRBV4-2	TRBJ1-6	CASSPDRGVNSPLHF	TGTGCCAGCAGCCCGGACAGGGGCGTAAATTCACCCCTCCACTTT
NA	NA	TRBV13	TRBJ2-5	CASSRNGVVTQYF	TGTGCCAGCAGCCGCAACGGGGTCGTAACCCAGTACTTC
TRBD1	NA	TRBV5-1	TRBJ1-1	CASSLVTGGFGAEAFF	TGCGCCAGCAGCTTGGTTACAGGGGGCTTTGGTGCTGAAGCTTTCTTT
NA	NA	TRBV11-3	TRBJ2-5	CASSLRTIQETQYF	TGTGCCAGCAGCTTAAGGACTATCCAAGAGACCCAGTACTTC
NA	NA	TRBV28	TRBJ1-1	CASSFGGAVRYTEAFF	TGTGCCAGCAGTTTTGGGGGGGCGGTTAGGTACACTGAAGCTTTCTTT
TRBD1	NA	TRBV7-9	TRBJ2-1	CASSPRASGGGAGYNEQFF	TGTGCCAGCAGCCCCAGGGCTTCAGGGGGCGGGGCTGGCTACAATGAGCAGTTCTTC
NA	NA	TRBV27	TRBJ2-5	CASSPRGRHETQYF	TGTGCCAGCAGCCCCCGTGGGAGGCACGAGACCCAGTACTTC
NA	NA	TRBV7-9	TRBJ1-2	CASSFYGRGPFYGYTF	TGTGCCAGCAGCTTCTACGGCCGAGGGCCCTTCTATGGCTACACCTTC
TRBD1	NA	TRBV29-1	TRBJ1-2	CSVDRQGGGYTF	TGCAGCGTTGATCGACAGGGCGGAGGCTACACCTTC
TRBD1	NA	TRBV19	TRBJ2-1	CASHQRGTGGNEQFF	TGTGCCAGTCATCAGAGGGGGACAGGGGGCAATGAGCAGTTCTTC
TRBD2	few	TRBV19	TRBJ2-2	CASRLAANTGELFF	TGTGCCAGTAGACTAGCGGCGAACACCGGGGAGCTGTTTTTT
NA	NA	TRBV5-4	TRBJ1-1	CASSLVSRDEAFF	TGTGCCAGCAGCTTGGTATCCCGGGATGAAGCTTTCTTT
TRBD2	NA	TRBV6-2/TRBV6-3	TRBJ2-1	CASSSLAGEIYNEQFF	TGTGCCAGCAGTTCTCTAGCGGGGGAAATCTACAATGAGCAGTTCTTC
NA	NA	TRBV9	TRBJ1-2	CASSVVDNTAKNGYTF	TGTGCCAGCAGCGTAGTTGATAACACCGCCAAGAATGGCTACACCTTC
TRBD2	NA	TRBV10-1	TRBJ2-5	CASPTGGIRWQETQYF	TGCGCCAGCCCTACGGGAGGTATAAGGTGGCAAGAGACCCAGTACTTC
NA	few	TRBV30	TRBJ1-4	CAWEGRDTTNEKLFF	TGTGCCTGGGAGGGGCGCGACACAACTAATGAAAAACTGTTTTTT